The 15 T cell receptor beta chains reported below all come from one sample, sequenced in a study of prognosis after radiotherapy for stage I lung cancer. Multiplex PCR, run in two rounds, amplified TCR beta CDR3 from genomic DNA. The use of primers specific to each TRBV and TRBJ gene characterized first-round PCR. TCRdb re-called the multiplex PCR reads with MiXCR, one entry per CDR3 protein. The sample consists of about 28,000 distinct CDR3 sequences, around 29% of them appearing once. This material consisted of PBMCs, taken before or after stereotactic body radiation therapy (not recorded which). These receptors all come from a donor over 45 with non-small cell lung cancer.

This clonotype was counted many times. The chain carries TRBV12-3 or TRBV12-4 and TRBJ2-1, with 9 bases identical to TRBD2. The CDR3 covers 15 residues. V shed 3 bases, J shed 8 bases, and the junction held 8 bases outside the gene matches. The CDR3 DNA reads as TGTGCCAGCAGTTTGGAAGCGGGGGGTGTCTATGAGCAGTTCTTC. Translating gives CASSLEAGGVYEQFF.

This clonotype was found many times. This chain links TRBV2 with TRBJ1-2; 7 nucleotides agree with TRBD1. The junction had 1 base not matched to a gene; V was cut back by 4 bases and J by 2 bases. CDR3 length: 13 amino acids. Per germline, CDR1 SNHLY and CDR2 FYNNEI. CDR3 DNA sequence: TGTGCCAGCAGTGCAGGGGGAAACTATGGCTACACCTTC. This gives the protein CASSAGGNYGYTF.

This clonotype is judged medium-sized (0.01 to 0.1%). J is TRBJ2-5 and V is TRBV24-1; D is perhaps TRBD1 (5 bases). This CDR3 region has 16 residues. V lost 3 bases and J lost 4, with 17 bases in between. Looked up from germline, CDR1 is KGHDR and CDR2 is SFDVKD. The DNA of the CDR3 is TGTGCCACCAGTGATGTTCAGGGTCGTAGTCCAGAGACCCAGTACTTC. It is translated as CATSDVQGRSPETQYF.

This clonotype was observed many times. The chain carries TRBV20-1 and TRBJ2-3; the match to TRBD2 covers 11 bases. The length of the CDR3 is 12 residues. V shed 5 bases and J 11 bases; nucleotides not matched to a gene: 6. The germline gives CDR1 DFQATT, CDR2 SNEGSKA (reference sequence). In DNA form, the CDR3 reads TGCAGTGCTTACTCTAGCGGGGGGAGGCAGTATTTT. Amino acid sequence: CSAYSSGGRQYF.

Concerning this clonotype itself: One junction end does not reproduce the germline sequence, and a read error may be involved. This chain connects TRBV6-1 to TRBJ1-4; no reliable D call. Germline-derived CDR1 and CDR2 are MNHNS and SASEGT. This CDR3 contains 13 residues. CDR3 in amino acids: CASSLRGCEKPFF. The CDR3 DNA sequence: TGTGCCAGCAGCCTCCGAGGCTGTGAAAAACCGTTTTTT.

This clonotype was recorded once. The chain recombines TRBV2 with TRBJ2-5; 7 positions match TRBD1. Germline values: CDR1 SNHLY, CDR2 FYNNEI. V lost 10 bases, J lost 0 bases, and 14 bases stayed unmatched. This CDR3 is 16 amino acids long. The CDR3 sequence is CATEWQGGRDQETQYF. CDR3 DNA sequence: TGTGCCACCGAGTGGCAAGGGGGCCGTGACCAAGAGACCCAGTACTTC. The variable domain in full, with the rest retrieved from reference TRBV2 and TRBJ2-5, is EPEVTQTPSHQVTQMGQEVILRCVPISNHLYFYWYRQILGQKVEFLVSFYNNEISEKSEIFDDQFSVERPDGSNFTLKIRSTKLEDSAMYFCATEWQGGRDQETQYFGPGTRLLVL.

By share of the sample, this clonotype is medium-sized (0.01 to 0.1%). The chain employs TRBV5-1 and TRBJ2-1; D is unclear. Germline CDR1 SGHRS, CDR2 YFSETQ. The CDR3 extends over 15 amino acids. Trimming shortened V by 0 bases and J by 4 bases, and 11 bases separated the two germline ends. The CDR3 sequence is CASSLADEEYNEQFF. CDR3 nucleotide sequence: TGCGCCAGCAGCTTGGCGGATGAAGAATACAATGAGCAGTTCTTC.

In DNA form, the CDR3 reads TGTGCCAGCAGTACCGACAGCGCTATATACAATGAGCAGTTCTTC. Encoded protein: CASSTDSAIYNEQFF. This sequence joins TRBV6-1 and TRBJ2-1; TRBD1 might be the D (5 bases). Per the germline V gene, CDR1 is MNHNS and CDR2 is SASEGT. Trimming removed 5 bases at V and 4 bases at J, with 15 bases between. The CDR3 has 15 residues.

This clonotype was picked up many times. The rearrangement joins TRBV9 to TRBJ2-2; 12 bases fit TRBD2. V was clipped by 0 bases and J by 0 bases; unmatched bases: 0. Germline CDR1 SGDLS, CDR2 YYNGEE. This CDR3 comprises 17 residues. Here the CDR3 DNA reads TGTGCCAGCAGCGTAGGACTAGCGGGGGCGAACACCGGGGAGCTGTTTTTT. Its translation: CASSVGLAGANTGELFF.

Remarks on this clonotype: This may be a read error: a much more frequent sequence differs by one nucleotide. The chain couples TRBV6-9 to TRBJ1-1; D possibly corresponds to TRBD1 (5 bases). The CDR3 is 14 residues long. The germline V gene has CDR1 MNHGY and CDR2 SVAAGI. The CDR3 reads CASSYLNLGTEDFF. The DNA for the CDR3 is TGTGCCAGCAGTTATCTCAACCTGGGGACTGAAGATTTCTTT.

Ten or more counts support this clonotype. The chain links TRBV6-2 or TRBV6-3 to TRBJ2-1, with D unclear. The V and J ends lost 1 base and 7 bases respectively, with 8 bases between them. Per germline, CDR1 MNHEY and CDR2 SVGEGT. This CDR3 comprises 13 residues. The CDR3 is CASSYYLPNEQFF. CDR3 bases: TGTGCCAGCAGTTACTATCTACCTAATGAGCAGTTCTTC.

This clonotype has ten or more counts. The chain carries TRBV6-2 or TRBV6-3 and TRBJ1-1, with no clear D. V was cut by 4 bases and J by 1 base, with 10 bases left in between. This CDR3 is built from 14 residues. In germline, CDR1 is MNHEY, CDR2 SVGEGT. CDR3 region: CASSWGGQNTEAFF. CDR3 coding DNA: TGTGCCAGCAGTTGGGGAGGTCAGAACACTGAAGCTTTCTTT.

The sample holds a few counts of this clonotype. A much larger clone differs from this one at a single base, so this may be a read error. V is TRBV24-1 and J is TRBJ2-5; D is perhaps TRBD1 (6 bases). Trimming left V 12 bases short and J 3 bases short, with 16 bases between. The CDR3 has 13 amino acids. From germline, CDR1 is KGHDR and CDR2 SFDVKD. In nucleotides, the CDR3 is TGTGCCGCGGGCCGACAGGCCAAAGAGACCCAGTACTTC. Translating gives CAAGRQAKETQYF.

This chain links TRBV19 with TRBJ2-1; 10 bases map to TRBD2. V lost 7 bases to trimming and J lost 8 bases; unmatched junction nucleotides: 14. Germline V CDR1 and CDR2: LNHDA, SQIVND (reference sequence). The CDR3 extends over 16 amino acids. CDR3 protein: CASIPGVAGGGYEQFF. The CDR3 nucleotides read TGTGCCAGTATTCCCGGGGTAGCGGGAGGAGGCTATGAGCAGTTCTTC.

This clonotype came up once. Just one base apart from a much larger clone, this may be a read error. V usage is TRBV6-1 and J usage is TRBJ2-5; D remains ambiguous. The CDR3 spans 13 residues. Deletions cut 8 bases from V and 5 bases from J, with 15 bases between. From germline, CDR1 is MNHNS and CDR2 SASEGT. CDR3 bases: TGTGCCAGCGCTCCCCAGTGGCGGGAGACCCAGTACTTC. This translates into CASAPQWRETQYF.